This T cell receptor (beta chain) stems from a study of blood T cells in healthy people across ages (dated by TCRdb to between 2014 and 2017). Background on the whole study: In model experiments, template switching captured roughly one uniquely barcoded TCR beta cDNA molecule for every two T cells. To track age-related changes in TCR beta repertoire diversity, the study relied on deep sequencing normalized with unique cDNA molecular identifiers. Donors of different ages were randomly distributed across sequencing lanes to avoid experimental bias. The donors were split into four age groups: young (average about 16 years), middle-aged (roughly 39), aged (about 56) and long-lived (roughly 80). The study analyzed two additional independent replicas of 1 million unique cDNA reads from the same blood draw for two donors, one aged 18 to 30 and one aged 80 or older.

To prepare the library, 5' RACE was applied. Sequencing used an Illumina HiSeq 2500. A second PCR of about 6 to 11 cycles was run with a J-beta primer mix and a sample-barcoded 5' primer. A template-switch 5' adaptor carrying 12 random nucleotides introduced a unique molecular identifier onto each TCR beta cDNA molecule. Each sample yielded at least 3 million CDR3-containing paired-end reads. First-strand cDNA was synthesized from all RNA with the Mint cDNA synthesis kit, primed by a TRBC-specific oligonucleotide. After uracil-DNA glycosylase treatment, a first 18-cycle PCR used universal primers M1SS and BC2_uni_R on all cDNA. From the authors' description of their analysis: Each sample was normalized by randomly selecting 1 million high-quality reads, each carrying a distinct molecular identifier. Reads with shared molecular identifiers were discarded instead of being binned into consensus sequences. CDR3 identification, clonotype clustering and error correction used MiTCR with a Q25 quality threshold and the strictest error-elimination algorithm. A nonparametric unseen species model using Euler transformation provided a lower-bound estimate of total TCR beta diversity. Through fastp at Q25 and MiXCR, TCRdb rebuilt clones from the public reads, retaining in-frame beta chains. Each entry merges the rows of one CDR3 protein and shows their most common DNA and genes. The V and J calls come from TCRdb's annotation, not from the publication. The sample has over 950,000 distinct CDR3 sequences on record, around two fifths of them singletons. Clones ranked in the top ten supply around 13% of the sample.

Including cysteine and phenylalanine, the CDR3 has 15 amino acids. Only the CDR3 DNA stays, 45 bases, in frame from base 1. Based on the germline V gene, the CDR1 and CDR2 sequences are LGHNT and FRNRAP. V is trimmed back by 8 bases and J by 5 bases, and the junction contains 12 bases that no gene match accounts for. This clonotype showed up just a few times. Its cognate antigen has yet to be identified. The sample holds no much larger clone one base away, and base qualities are not on file. Broad study findings and their caveats: Because donor CMV infection status was unknown, age-related changes in expanded clonotypes were potentially confounded. There was a strong correlation between observed TCR beta diversity and the percentage of naive T cells measured by flow cytometry. Estimates of total diversity based on one million sequenced T cells were regarded as lower bounds and as underestimates. Since profiling was done on bulk unsorted PBMCs, naive and antigen-experienced compartments could not be conclusively compared. Observed TCR beta diversity per million T cells fell roughly linearly with age, and a significant reduction was already apparent by age approximately 40. The long-lived group showed more naive CD4+ T cells, fewer expanded clones and increased TCR diversity than the aged group, suggesting age selection.

Systemically healthy Caucasian individuals from Russia, over 30 in total and aged about 6 to 95 years, were included as donors. Approximately 10 milliliters of peripheral blood were collected from each donor into EDTA-treated Vacutainer tubes. Ficoll-Paque density-gradient centrifugation was used to isolate PBMCs, with at least 6.5 million per sample. Trizol reagent was used to extract total RNA from PBMCs, with at least 5.5 micrograms per sample. For every donor, flow cytometry on a PBMC aliquot measured the percentage of naive CD45RAhigh/CD27high T cells. The V gene is TRBV12-5 and the J gene is TRBJ2-7; 10 bases in the junction line up with TRBD1. This TCR was recovered from a young man in good health. Material: blood. Here the CDR3 is given as CASLNPGTGDHEQYF. The DNA reads TGTGCTAGTCTAAATCCCGGGACAGGGGACCACGAGCAGTACTTC.